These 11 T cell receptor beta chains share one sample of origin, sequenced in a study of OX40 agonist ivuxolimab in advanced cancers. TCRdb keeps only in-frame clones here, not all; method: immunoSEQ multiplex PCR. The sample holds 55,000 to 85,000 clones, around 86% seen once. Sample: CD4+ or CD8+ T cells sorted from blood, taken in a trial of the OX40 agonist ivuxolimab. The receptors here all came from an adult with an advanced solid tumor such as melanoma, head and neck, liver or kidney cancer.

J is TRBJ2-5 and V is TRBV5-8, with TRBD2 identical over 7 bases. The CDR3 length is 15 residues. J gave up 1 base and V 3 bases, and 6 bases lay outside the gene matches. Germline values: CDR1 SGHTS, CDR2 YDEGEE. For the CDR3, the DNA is TGTGCCAGCAGCTGGGGGGGATTGGGCCAAGAGACCCAGTACTTC. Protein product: CASSWGGLGQETQYF.

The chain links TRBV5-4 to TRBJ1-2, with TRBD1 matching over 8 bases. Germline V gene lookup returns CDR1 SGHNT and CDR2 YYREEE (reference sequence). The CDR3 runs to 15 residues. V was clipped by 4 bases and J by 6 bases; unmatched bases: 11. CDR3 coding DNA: TGTGCCAGCAGCCGCCCTAGGACAGGGCGAGATGGCTACACCTTC. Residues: CASSRPRTGRDGYTF.

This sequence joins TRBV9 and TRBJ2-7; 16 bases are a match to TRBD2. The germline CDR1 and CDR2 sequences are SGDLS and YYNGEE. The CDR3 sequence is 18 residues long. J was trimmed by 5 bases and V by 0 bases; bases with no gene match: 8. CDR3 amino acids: CASSVGAGLAGGPHEQYF. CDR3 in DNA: TGTGCCAGCAGCGTAGGCGCGGGACTAGCGGGGGGGCCCCACGAGCAGTACTTC.

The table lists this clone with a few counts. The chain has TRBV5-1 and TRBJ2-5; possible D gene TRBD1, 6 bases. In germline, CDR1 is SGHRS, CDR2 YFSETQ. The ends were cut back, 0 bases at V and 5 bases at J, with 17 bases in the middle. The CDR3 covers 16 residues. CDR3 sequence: CASSLGLGARWETQYF. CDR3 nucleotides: TGCGCCAGCAGCTTGGGTTTGGGGGCGCGGTGGGAGACCCAGTACTTC.

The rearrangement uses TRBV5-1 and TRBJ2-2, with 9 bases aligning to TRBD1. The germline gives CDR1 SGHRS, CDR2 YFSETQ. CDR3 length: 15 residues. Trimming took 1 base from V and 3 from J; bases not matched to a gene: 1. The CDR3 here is CASSLTGGDTGELFF. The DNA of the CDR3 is TGCGCCAGCAGCTTGACAGGGGGCGACACCGGGGAGCTGTTTTTT.

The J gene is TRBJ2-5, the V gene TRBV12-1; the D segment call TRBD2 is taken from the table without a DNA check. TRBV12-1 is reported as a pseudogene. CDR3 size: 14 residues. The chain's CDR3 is CASSAGTSRETQYF. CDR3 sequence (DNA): TGTGCCAGCAGCGCCGGGACTAGCCGAGAGACCCAGTACTTC.

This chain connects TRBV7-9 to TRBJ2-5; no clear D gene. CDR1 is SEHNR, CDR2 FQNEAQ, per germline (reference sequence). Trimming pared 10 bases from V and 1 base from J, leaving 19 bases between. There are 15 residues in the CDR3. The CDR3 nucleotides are TGTGCCACCTCTAGTGGACGACGGCCCCAAGAGACCCAGTACTTC. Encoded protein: CATSSGRRPQETQYF.

CDR3 loop: CASSGELTGNTIYF. DNA of the CDR3: TGTGCCAGCAGCGGCGAGTTAACGGGAAACACCATATATTTT. V usage is TRBV9 and J usage is TRBJ1-3; no reliable D call. The germline V and J ends were trimmed by 3 bases and 4 bases, with 11 bases remaining between them. Germline V gene sequence: CDR1 SGDLS, CDR2 YYNGEE. This CDR3 is 14 amino acids long.

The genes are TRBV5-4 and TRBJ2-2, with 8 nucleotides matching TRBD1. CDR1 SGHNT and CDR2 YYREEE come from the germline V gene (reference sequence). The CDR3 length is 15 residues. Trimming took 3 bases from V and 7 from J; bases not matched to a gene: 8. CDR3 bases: TGTGCCAGCAGCTCCGGACAGGGTGGATACGGGGAGCTGTTTTTT. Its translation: CASSSGQGGYGELFF.

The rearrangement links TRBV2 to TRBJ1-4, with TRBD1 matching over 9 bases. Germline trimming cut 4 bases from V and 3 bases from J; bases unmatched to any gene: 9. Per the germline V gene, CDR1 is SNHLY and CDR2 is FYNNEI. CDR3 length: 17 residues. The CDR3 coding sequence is TGTGCCAGCAGTGGGGACAGGGAGTGGTCGTCTAATGAAAAACTGTTTTTT. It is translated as CASSGDREWSSNEKLFF.

The CDR3 protein is CASGLMGYSNQPQHF. The CDR3 DNA is TGTGCTAGTGGTTTGATGGGGTATAGCAATCAGCCCCAGCATTTT. V gene TRBV12-5 combines with J gene TRBJ1-5; no definite D call. The CDR3 length is 15 residues. V lost 2 bases and J 0 bases, leaving 8 bases between the germline ends. From germline, CDR1 is LGHNT and CDR2 FRNRAP.